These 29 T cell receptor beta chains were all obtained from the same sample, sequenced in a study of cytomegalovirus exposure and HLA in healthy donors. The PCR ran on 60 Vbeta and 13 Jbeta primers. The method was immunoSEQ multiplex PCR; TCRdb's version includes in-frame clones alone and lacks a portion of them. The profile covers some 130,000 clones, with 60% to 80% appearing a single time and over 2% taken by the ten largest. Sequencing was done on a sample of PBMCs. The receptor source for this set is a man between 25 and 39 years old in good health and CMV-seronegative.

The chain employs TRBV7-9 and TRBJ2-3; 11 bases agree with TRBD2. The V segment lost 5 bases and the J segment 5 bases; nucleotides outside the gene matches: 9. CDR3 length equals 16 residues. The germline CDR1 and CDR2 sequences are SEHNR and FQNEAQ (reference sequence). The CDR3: CASSRLAGTTRDTQYF. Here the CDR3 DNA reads TGTGCCAGCAGCCGACTAGCGGGAACAACCAGAGATACGCAGTATTTT.

CDR3 in amino acids: CATESRTRTDTQYF. In nucleotides, the CDR3 is TGTGCCACCGAAAGTAGGACTCGCACAGATACGCAGTATTTT. This chain links TRBV7-9 with TRBJ2-3; TRBD2 might be the D (5 bases). This CDR3 contains 14 residues. The V end lost 10 bases, the J end lost 1 base, and 15 bases lay between the germline ends. Germline loops: CDR1 SEHNR, CDR2 FQNEAQ (reference sequence).

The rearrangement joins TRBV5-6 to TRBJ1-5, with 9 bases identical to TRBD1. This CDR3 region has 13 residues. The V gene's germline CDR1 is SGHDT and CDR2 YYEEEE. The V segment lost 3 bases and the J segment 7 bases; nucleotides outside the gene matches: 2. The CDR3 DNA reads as TGTGCCAGCAGCTCGGGACAGGGACAGCCCCAGCATTTT. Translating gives CASSSGQGQPQHF.

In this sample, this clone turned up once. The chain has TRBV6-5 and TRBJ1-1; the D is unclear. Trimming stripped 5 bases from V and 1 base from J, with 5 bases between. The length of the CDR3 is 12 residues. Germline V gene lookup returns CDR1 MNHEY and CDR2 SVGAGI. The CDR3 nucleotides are TGTGCCAGCAGTGAGCAGAACACTGAAGCTTTCTTT. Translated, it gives CASSEQNTEAFF.

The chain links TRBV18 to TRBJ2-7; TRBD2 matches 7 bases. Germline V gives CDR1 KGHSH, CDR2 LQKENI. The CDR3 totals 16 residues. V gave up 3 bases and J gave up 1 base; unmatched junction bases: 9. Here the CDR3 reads CASSPPGLPMSYEQYF. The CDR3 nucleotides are TGTGCCAGCTCACCCCCGGGACTACCGATGTCCTACGAGCAGTACTTC.

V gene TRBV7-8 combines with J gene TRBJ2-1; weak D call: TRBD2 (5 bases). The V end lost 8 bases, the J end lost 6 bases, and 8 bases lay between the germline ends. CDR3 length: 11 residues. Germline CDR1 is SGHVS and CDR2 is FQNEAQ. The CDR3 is CASELVNEQFF. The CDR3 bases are TGTGCCAGCGAACTAGTCAATGAGCAGTTCTTC.

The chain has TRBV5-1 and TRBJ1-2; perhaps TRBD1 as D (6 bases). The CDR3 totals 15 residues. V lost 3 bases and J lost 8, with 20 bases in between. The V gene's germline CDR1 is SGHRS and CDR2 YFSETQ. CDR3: CASSSGTPLYTGYTF. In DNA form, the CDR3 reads TGCGCCAGCAGCTCCGGGACACCCTTGTATACAGGCTACACCTTC.

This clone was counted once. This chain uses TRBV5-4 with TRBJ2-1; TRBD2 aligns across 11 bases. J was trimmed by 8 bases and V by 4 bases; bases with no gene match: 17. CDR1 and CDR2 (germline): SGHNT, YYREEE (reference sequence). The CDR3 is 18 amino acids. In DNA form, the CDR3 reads TGTGCCAGCAGCACATCAAAGAGGCTAGCGGGAGGAGCCTATGAGCAGTTCTTC. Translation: CASSTSKRLAGGAYEQFF.

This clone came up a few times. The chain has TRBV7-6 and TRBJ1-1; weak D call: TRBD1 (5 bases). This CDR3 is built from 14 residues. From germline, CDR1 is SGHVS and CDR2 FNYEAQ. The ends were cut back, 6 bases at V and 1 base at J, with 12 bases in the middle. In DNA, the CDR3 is TGTGCCAGCAGTAAGGGGTCGGGGAACACTGAAGCTTTCTTT. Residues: CASSKGSGNTEAFF. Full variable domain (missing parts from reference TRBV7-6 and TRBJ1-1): GAGVSQSPRYKVTKRGQDVALRCDPISGHVSLYWYRQALGQGPEFLTYFNYEAQQDKSGLPNDRFSAERPEGSISTLTIQRTEQRDSAMYRCASSKGSGNTEAFFGQGTRLTVV.

CDR3 bases: TGTGCCAGCAGTTTGTCGGGACTAGCGATAGACAATGAGCAGTTCTTC. Encoded protein: CASSLSGLAIDNEQFF. The gene calls are TRBV6-5 and TRBJ2-1; the match to TRBD2 covers 10 bases. V shed 4 bases, J shed 5 bases, and the junction held 8 bases outside the gene matches. CDR1 is MNHEY and CDR2 is SVGAGI in the germline V gene. The CDR3 sequence is 16 residues long.

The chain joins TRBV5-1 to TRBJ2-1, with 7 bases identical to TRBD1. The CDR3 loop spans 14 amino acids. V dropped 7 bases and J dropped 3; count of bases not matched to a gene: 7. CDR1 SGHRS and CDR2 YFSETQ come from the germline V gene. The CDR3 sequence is CASSSGQSYNEQFF. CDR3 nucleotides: TGCGCCAGCTCTTCGGGACAGAGCTACAATGAGCAGTTCTTC. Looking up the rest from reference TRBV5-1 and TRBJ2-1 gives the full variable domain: KAGVTQTPRYLIKTRGQQVTLSCSPISGHRSVSWYQQTPGQGLQFLFEYFSETQRNKGNFPGRFSGRQFSNSRSEMNVSTLELGDSALYLCASSSGQSYNEQFFGPGTRLTVL.

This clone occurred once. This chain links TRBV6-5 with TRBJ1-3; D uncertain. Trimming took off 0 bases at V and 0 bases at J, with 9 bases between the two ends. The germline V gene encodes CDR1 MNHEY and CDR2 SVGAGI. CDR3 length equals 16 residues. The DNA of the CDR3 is TGTGCCAGCAGTTACTCTGGCACTAGCTCTGGAAACACCATATATTTT. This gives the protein CASSYSGTSSGNTIYF.

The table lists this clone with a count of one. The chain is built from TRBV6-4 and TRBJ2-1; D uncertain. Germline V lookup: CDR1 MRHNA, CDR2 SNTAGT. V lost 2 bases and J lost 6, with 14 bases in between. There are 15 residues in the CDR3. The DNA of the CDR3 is TGTGCCAGCAGTGACAGGCCAGACTCAGTCAATGAGCAGTTCTTC. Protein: CASSDRPDSVNEQFF.

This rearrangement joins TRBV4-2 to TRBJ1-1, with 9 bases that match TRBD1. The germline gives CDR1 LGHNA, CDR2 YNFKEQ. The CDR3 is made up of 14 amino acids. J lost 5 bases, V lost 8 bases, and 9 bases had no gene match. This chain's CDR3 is CASSLGTGRTEAFF. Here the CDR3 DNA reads TGTGCCAGCTCCCTTGGGACAGGGCGAACTGAAGCTTTCTTT.

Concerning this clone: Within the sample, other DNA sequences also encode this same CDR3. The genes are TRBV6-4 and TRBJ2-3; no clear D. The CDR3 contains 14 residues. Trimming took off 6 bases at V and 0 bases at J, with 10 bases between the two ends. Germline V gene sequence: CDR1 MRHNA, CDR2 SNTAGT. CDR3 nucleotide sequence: TGTGCCAGCAGACCGGGTACTAGCACAGATACGCAGTATTTT. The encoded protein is CASRPGTSTDTQYF.

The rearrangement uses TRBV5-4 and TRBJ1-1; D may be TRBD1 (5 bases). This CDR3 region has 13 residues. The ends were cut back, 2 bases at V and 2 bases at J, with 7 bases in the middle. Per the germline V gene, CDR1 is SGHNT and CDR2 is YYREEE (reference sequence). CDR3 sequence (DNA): TGTGCCAGCAGCTTAGGGGTTAACACTGAAGCTTTCTTT. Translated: CASSLGVNTEAFF.

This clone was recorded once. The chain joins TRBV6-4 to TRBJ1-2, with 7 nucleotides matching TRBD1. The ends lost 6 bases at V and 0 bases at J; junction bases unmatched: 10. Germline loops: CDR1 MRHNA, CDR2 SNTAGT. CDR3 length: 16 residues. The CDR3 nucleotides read TGTGCCAGCAGCCGGGACAGCTATACTCCTAACTATGGCTACACCTTC. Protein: CASSRDSYTPNYGYTF.

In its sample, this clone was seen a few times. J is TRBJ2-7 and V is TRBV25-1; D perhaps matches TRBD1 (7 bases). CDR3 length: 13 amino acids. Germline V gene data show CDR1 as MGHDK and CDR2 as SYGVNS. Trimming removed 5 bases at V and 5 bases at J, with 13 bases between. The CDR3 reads CASSTQGGHEQYF. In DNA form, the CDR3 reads TGTGCCAGCAGTACCCAGGGGGGCCACGAGCAGTACTTC.

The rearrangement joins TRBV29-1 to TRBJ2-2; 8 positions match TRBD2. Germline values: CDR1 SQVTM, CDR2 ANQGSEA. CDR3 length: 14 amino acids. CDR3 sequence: CISERGRGTGELFF. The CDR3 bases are TGCATCTCAGAGCGGGGGAGGGGTACCGGGGAGCTGTTTTTT.

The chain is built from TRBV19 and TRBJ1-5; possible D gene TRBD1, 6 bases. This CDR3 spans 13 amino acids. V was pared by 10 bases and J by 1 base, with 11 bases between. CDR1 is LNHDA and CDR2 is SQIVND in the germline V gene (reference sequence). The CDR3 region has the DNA TGTGCCACCAATGACAGGAGCAATCAGCCCCAGCATTTT. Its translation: CATNDRSNQPQHF. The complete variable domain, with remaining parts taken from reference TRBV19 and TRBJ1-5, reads DGGITQSPKYLFRKEGQNVTLSCEQNLNHDAMYWYRQDPGQGLRLIYYSQIVNDFQKGDIAEGYSVSREKKESFPLTVTSAQKNPTAFYLCATNDRSNQPQHFGDGTRLSIL.

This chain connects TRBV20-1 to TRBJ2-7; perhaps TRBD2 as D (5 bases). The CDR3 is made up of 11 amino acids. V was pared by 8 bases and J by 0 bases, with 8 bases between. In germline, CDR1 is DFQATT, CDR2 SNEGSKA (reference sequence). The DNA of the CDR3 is TGCAGTTTCCGGGACTCCTACGAGCAGTACTTC. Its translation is CSFRDSYEQYF.

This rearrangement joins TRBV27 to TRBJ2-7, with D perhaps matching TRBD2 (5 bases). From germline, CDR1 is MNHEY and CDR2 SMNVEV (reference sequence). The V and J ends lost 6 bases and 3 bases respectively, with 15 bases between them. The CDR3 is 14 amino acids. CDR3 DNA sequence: TGTGCCAGCAGCCTTAGCGTGGGGAGCTACGAGCAGTACTTC. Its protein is CASSLSVGSYEQYF.

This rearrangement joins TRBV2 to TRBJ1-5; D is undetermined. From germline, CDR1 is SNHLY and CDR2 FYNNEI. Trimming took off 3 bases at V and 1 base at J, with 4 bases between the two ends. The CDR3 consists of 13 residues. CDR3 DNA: TGTGCCAGCAGTGACATGAGCAATCAGCCCCAGCATTTT. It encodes CASSDMSNQPQHF.

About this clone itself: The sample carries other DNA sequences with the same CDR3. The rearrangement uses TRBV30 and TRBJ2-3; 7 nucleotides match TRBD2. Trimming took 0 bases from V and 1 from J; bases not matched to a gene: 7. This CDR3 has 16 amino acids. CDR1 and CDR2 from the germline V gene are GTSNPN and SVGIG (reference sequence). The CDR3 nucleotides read TGTGCCTGGAGTGTTCTAAGCGGGACGCGCACAGATACGCAGTATTTT. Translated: CAWSVLSGTRTDTQYF. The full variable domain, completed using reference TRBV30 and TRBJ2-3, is SQTIHQWPATLVQPVGSPLSLECTVEGTSNPNLYWYRQAAGRGLQLLFYSVGIGQISSEVPQNLSASRPQDRQFILSSKKLLLSDSGFYLCAWSVLSGTRTDTQYFGPGTRLTVL.

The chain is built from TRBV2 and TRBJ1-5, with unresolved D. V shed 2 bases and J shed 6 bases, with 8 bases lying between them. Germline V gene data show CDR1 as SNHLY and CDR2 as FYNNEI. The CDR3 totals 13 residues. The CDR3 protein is CASSEFLAQPQHF. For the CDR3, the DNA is TGTGCCAGCAGTGAATTTTTGGCTCAGCCCCAGCATTTT.

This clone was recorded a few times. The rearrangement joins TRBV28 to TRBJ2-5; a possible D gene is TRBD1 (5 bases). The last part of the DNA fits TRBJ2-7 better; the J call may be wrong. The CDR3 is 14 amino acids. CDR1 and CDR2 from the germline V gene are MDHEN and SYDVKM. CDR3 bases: TGTGCCAGCAGTTTAGAGGCAGGGTGGAACGAGCAGTACTTC. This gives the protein CASSLEAGWNEQYF.

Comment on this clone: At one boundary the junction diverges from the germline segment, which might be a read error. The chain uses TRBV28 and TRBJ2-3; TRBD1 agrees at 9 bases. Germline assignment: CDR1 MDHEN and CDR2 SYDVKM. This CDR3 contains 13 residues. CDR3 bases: TGTGCCAGCAGACGCGGGACAGGGCCCATTCTAAATTTT. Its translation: CASRRGTGPILNF.

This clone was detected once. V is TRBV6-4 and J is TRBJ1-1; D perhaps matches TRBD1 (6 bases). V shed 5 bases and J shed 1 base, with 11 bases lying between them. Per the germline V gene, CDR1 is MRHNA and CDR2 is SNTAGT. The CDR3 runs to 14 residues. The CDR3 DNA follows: TGTGCCAGCAGTAAGACAGGCGGGAACACTGAAGCTTTCTTT. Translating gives CASSKTGGNTEAFF.

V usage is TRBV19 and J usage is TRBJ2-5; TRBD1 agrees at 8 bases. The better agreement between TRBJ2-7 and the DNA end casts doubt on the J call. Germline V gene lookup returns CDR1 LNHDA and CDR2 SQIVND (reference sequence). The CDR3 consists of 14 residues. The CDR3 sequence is CASNFGQGSYEQYF. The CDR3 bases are TGTGCCAGTAACTTCGGACAGGGTTCCTACGAGCAGTACTTC.